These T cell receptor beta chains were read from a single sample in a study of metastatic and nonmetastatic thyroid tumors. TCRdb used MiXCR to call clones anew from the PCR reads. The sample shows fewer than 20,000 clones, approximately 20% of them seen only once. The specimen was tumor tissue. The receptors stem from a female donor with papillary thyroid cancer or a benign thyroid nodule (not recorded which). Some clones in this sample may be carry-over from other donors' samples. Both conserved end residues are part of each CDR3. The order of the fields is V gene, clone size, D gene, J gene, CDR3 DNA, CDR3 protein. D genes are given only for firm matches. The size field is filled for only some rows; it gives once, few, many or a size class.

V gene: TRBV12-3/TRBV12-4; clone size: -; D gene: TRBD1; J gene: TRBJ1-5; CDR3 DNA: TGTGCCAGCTCTGGGACAGGGAGTCAGCCCCAGCATTTT; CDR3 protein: CASSGTGSQPQHF
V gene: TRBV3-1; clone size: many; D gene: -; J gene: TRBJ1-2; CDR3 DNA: TGTGCCAGCAGCCAAAGGACCGCTCTTCCTGCCTTC; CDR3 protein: CASSQRTALPAF
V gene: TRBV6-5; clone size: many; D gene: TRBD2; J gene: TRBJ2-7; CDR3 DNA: TGTGCCAGCAGTTACGGGACTAGTTGGGAGCAGTACTTC; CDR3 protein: CASSYGTSWEQYF
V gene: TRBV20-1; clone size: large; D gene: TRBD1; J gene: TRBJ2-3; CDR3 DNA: TGCAGTGCTAGTCCCGCGGACAGGGCAACAGATACGCAGTATTTT; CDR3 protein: CSASPADRATDTQYF
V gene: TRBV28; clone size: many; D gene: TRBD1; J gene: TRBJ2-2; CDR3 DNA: TGTGCCAGCAGTTTATCCGGGACAGGACTAATTTTGAACACCGGGGAGCTGTTTTTT; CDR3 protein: CASSLSGTGLILNTGELFF
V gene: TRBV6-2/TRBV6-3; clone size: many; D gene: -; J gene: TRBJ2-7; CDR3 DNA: TGTGCCAGCAGAACGACGATTCGGGGTACCAATGAGCAGTACTTC; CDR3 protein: CASRTTIRGTNEQYF
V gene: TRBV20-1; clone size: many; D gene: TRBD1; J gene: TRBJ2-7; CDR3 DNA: TGCAGTGCTAGCCCGACAGGGGGCCTGAGCGAGCAGTACTTC; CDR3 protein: CSASPTGGLSEQYF
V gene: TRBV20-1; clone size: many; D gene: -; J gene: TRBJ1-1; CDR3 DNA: TGCAGTGCACATGCACGTAGGGGGAACCCTGAAGCTTTCTTT; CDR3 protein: CSAHARRGNPEAFF
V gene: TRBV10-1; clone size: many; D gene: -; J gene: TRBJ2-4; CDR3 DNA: TGCGCCAGCAGTACCCCGGGAGAAAACATTCAGTACTTC; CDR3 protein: CASSTPGENIQYF
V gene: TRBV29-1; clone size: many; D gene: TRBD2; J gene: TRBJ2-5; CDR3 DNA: TGCAGCTTTAGCGGGAGGGGGTACCAAGAGACCCAGTACTTC; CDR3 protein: CSFSGRGYQETQYF
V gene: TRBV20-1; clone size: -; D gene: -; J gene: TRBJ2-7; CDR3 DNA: TGCAGTGCTATATCGGAGGACCGCCACGGGCAGTACTTC; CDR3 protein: CSAISEDRHGQYF
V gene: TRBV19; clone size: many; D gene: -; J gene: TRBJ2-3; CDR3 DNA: TGTGCCAGTAGTTGGGGACTTTGGGGCACAGATACGCAGTATTTT; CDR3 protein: CASSWGLWGTDTQYF
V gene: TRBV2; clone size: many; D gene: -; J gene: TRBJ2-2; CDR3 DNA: TGTGCCAGCAGAGGGACATCATCGACGAACACCGGGGAGCTGTTTTTT; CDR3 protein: CASRGTSSTNTGELFF
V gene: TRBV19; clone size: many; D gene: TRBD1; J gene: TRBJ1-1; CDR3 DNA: TGTGCCAGTAGCGTGACAGGGGTCCACATGAACACTGAAGCTTTCTTT; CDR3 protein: CASSVTGVHMNTEAFF
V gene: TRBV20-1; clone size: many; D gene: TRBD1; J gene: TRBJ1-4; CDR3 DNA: TGCAGTGCTACCGGGACAGGGAATGAAAAACTGTTTTTT; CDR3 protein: CSATGTGNEKLFF
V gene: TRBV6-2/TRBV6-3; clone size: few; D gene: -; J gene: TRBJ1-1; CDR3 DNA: TGTGCCAGCAGGGTGGGGGTGGCGACTGAAGCTTTTTTT; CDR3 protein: CASRVGVATEAFF
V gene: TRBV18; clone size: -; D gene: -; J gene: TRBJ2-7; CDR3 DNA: TGTGCCAGCTCGCTCTGGAGTCCCTCCTACGAGCAGTACTTC; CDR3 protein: CASSLWSPSYEQYF
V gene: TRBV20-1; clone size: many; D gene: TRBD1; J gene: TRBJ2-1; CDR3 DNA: TGCAGCCCCGGGACAGGGGTCTACAATGAGCAGTTCTTC; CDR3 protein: CSPGTGVYNEQFF
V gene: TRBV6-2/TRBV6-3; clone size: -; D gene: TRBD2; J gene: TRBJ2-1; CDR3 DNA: TGCGCCAGCAGACGACTAGCGGGGAACAATGAGCAGTTCTTC; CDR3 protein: CASRRLAGNNEQFF
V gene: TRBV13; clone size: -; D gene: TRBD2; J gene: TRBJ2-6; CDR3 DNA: TGTGCCAGCAGCTTAAACGCGGGAGCTGGGGCCAACGTCCTGACTTTC; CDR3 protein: CASSLNAGAGANVLTF
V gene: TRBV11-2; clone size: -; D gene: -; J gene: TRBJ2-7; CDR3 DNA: TGTGCCAGCAGCTTAGCTCAGGGCTACGAGCAGTACTTC; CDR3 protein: CASSLAQGYEQYF
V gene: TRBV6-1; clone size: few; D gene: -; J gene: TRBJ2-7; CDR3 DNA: TGTGCCAGCAGTCGCCGCCAGGGGAGGAAGTACGAGCAGTACTTC; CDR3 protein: CASSRRQGRKYEQYF
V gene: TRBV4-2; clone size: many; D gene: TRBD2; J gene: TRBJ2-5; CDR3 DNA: TGTGCCAGCAGCCAGGGCCCGGGACTACAAGAGACCCAGTACTTC; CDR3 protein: CASSQGPGLQETQYF
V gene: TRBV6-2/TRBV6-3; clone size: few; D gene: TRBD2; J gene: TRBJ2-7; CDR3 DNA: TGTGCCAGCAGAACCGGGACTAGGGGCGAGCAGTACTTC; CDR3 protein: CASRTGTRGEQYF
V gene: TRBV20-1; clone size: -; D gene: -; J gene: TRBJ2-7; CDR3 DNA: TGCAGTGCTAGATTCTCCGAATCGGGCTACGAGCAGTACTTC; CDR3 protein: CSARFSESGYEQYF
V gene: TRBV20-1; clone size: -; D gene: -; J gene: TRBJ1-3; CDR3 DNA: TGCAGTGCTAGAGATATCGGGGGGACGAACACCATATATTTT; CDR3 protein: CSARDIGGTNTIYF
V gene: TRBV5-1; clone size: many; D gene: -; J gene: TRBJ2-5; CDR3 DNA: TGCGCCAGCAGCACGACAGAGACCCAGTACTTC; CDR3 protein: CASSTTETQYF
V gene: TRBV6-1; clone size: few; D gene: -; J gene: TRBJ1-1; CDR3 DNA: TGTGCCAGCAGTGAACGAGGCCCCGGCACTGAAGCTTTCTTT; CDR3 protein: CASSERGPGTEAFF
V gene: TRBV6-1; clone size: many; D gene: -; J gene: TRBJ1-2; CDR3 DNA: TGTGCCAGCAGTGAATGGAGGGGCTATGGCTACACCTTC; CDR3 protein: CASSEWRGYGYTF
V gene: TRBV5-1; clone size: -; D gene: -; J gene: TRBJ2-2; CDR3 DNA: TGCGCCAGCAGCTCTAGCGCGGATGGCACCGGGGAGCTGTTTTTT; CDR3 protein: CASSSSADGTGELFF
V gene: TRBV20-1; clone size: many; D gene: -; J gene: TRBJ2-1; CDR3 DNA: TGCACTCATCTGGGCGGGAACAATGAGCAGTTCTTC; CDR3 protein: CTHLGGNNEQFF